One TCR beta chain is described in this entry. Its matching antigen is unknown. The record originates from a study of cytomegalovirus exposure and HLA in healthy donors. Overall study: The use of the same platform for the 100 to 150 validation repertoires and the roughly 700 first-cohort repertoires was reported by a later analysis.

Clones were sequenced by immunoSEQ multiplex PCR, and TCRdb holds only the in-frame ones, with some missing. The sample holds around 120,000 clones, approximately 88% seen once. CDR1 GTSNPN and CDR2 SVGIG come from the germline V gene (reference sequence). The V gene lost 4 bases and the J gene lost 1 base, with 4 bases spanning the gap. This CDR3 spans 11 amino acids. General study findings and limits: In a later analysis, first-cohort TCR clusters were found to tend to co-occur in the 120 or so validation repertoires. Rarity characterized most TCR sequences, yet some public TCRs appeared in many donors.

Donors were drawn from the 120-subject validation cohort, separate from the approximately 700-subject first cohort. The chain employs TRBV30 and TRBJ1-1; D is unclear. The sample taken for sequencing was PBMCs. This TCR was sampled from a man aged 18 to 30 in good health and CMV-seronegative. The CDR3 sequence is CAWTRNTEAFF. CDR3 coding DNA: TGTGCCTGGACGAGGAACACTGAAGCTTTCTTT.